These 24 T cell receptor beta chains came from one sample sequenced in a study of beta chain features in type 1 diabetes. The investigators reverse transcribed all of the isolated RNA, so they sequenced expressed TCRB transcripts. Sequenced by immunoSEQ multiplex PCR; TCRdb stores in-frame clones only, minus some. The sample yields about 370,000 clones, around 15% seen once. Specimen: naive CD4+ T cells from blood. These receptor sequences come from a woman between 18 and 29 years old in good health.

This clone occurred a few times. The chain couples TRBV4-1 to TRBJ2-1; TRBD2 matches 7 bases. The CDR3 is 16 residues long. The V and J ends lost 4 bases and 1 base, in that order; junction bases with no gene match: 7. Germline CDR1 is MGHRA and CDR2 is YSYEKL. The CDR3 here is CASSRGRAVSYNEQFF. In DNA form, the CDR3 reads TGCGCCAGCAGCCGTGGGAGGGCCGTGTCCTACAATGAGCAGTTCTTC.

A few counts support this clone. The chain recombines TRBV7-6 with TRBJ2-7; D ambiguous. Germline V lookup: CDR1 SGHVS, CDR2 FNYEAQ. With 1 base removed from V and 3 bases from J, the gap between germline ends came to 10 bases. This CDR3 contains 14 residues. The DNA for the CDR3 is TGTGCCAGCAGCTTAGGGGCAGCCAGCTACGAGCAGTACTTC. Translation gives CASSLGAASYEQYF.

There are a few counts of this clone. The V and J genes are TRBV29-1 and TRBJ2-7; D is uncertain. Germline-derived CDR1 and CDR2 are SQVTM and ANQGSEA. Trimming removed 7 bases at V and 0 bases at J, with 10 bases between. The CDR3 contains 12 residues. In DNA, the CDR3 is TGCAGCGCTCAACTCCCCTCCTACGAGCAGTACTTC. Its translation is CSAQLPSYEQYF.

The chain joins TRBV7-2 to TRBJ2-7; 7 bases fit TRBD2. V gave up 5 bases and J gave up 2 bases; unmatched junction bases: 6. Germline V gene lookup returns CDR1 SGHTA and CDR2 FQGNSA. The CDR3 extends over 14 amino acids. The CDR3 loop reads CASSPGGFPYEQYF. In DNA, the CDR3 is TGTGCCAGCAGCCCGGGGGGATTTCCCTACGAGCAGTACTTC.

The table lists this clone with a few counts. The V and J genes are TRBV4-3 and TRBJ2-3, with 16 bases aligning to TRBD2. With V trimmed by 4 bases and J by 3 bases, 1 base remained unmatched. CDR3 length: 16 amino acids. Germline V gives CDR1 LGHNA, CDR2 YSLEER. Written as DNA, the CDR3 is TGCGCCAGCAGCCCGGGACTAGCGGGAGGGACAGATACGCAGTATTTT. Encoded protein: CASSPGLAGGTDTQYF.

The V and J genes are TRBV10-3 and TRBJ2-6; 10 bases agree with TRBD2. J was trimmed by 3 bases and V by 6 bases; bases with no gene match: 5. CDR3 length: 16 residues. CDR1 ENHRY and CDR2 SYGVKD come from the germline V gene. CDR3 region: CAIRAGTSDGANVLTF. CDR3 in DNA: TGTGCCATCAGGGCCGGGACTAGCGATGGGGCCAACGTCCTGACTTTC.

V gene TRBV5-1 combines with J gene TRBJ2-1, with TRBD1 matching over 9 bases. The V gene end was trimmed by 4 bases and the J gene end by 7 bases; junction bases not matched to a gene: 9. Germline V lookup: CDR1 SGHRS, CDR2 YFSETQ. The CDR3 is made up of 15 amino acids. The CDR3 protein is CASSTRTGVSNEQFF. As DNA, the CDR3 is TGCGCCAGCAGCACCCGGACAGGGGTTTCGAATGAGCAGTTCTTC. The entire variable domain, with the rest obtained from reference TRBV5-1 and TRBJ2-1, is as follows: KAGVTQTPRYLIKTRGQQVTLSCSPISGHRSVSWYQQTPGQGLQFLFEYFSETQRNKGNFPGRFSGRQFSNSRSEMNVSTLELGDSALYLCASSTRTGVSNEQFFGPGTRLTVL.

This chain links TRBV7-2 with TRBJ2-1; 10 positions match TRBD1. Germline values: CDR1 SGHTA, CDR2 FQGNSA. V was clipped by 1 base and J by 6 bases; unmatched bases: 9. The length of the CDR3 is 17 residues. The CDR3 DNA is TGTGCCAGCAGCTTAGGGGTATCGACAGGGGGCCGCAATGAGCAGTTCTTC. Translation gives CASSLGVSTGGRNEQFF.

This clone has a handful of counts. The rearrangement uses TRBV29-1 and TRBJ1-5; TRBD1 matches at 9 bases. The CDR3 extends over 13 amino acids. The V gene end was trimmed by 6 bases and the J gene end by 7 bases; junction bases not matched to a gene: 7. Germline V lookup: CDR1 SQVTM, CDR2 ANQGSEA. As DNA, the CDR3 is TGCAGCGTCATGGACAGGGGAGAACAGCCCCAGCATTTT. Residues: CSVMDRGEQPQHF.

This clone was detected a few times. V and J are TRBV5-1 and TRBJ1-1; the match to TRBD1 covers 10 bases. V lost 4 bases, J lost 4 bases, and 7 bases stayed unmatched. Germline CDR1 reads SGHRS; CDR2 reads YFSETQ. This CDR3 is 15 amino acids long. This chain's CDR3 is CASSRLTGGGTEAFF. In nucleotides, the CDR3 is TGCGCCAGCAGCCGATTGACAGGGGGCGGCACTGAAGCTTTCTTT.

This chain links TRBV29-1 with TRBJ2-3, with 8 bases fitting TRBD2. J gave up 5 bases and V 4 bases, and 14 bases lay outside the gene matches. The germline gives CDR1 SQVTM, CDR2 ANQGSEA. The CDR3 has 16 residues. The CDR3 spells CSVVASGLKGVDTQYF. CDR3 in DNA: TGCAGCGTTGTAGCTAGCGGGCTTAAGGGGGTAGATACGCAGTATTTT.

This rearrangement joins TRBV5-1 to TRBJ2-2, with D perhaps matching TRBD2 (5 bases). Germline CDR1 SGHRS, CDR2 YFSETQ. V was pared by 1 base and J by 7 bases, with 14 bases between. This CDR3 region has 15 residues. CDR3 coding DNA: TGCGCCAGCAGCTTGTTTGCCGGGAATAACGGGGAGCTGTTTTTT. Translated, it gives CASSLFAGNNGELFF.

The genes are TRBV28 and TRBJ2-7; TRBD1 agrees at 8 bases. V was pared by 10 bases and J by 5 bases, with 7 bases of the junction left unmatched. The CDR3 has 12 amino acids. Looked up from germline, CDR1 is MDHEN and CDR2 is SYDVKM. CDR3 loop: CATRDRSHEQYF. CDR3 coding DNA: TGTGCCACCCGGGACAGGAGCCACGAGCAGTACTTC. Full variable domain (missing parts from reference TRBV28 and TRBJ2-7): DVKVTQSSRYLVKRTGEKVFLECVQDMDHENMFWYRQDPGLGLRLIYFSYDVKMKEKGDIPEGYSVSREKKERFSLILESASTNQTSMYLCATRDRSHEQYFGPGTRLTVT.

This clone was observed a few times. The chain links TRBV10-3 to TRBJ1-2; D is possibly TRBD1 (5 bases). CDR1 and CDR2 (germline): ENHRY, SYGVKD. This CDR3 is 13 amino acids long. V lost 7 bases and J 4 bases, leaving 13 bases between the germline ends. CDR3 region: CAITSRALYGYTF. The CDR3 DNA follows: TGTGCCATCACCTCCAGGGCCCTCTATGGCTACACCTTC.

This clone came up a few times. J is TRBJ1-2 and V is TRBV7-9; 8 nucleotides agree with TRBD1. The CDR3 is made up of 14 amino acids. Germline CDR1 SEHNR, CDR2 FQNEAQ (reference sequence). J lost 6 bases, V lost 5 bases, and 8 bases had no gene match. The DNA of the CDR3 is TGTGCCAGCAGCCCAGGGGGCTCAACACATGGCTACACCTTC. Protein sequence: CASSPGGSTHGYTF.

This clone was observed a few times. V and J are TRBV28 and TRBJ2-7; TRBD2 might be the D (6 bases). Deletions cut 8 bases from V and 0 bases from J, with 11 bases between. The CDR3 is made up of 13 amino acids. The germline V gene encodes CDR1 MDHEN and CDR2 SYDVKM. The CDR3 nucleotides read TGTGCCAGCTCGGACTACTTCTCCTACGAGCAGTACTTC. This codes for CASSDYFSYEQYF.

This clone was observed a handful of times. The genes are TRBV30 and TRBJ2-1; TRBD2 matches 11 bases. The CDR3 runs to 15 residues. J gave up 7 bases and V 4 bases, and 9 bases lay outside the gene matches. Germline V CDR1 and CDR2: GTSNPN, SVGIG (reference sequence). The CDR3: CAWNLLAGVGNEQFF. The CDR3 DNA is TGTGCCTGGAACCTACTAGCGGGAGTGGGGAATGAGCAGTTCTTC.

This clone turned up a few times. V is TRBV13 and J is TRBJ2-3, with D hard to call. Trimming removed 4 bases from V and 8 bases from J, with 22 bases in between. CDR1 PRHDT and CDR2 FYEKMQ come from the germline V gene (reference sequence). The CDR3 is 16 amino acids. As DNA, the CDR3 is TGTGCCAGCAGCTCCTTAGCTTGGAACTTCCCGGGTACGCAGTATTTT. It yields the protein CASSSLAWNFPGTQYF.

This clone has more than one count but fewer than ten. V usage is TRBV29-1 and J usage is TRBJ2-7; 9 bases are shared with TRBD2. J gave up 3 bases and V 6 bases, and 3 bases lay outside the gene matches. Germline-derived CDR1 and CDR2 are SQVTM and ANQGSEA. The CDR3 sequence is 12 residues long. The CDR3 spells CSVKREVYEQYF. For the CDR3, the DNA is TGCAGCGTCAAGCGGGAGGTCTACGAGCAGTACTTC.

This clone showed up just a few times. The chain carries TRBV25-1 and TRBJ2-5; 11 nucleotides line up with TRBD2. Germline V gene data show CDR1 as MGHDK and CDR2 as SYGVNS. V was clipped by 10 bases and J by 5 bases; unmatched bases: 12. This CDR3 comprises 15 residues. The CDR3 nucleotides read TGTGCCACCGCCGTACTAGCGGGAGAGGTGGAGACCCAGTACTTC. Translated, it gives CATAVLAGEVETQYF.

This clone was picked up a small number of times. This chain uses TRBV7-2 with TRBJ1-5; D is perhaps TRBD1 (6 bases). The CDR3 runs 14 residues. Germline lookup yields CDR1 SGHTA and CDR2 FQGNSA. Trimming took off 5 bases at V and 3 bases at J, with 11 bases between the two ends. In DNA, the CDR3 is TGTGCCAGCAGCCCCCGGGACAACAATCAGCCCCAGCATTTT. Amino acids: CASSPRDNNQPQHF.

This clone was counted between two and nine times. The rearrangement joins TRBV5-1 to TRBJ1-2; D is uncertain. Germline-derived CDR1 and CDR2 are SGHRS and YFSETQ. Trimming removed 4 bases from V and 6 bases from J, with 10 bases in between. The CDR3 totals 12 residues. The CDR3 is CASSRYGDGYTF. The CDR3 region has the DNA TGCGCCAGCAGCCGATACGGAGATGGCTACACCTTC.

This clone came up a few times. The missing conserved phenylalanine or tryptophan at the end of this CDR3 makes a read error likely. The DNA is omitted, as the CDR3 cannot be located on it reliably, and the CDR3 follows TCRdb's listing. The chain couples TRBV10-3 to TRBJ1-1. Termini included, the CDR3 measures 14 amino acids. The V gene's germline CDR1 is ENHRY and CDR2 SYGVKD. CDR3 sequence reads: CAITSPPGTGGTRS.

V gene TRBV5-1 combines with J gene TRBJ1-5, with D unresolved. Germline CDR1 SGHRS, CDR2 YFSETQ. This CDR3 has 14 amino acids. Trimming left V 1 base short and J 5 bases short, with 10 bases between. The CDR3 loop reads CASSLTPGDQPQHF. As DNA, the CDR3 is TGCGCCAGCAGCTTGACCCCCGGAGATCAGCCCCAGCATTTT.